A single sample is the source of the 9 T cell receptor beta chains below, sequenced in a study of blood T cell repertoires in COVID-19. Only in-frame clones appear in the TCRdb table, and some are missing; sequencing was by immunoSEQ multiplex PCR. The sample yields more than 150,000 clones, about 84% seen once. The specimen was peripheral blood. The receptors stem from a woman younger than 45 with acute or convalescent COVID-19.

The table lists this clone with many counts. The rearrangement links TRBV19 to TRBJ1-2; D uncertain. The V end lost 7 bases, the J end lost 5 bases, and 8 bases lay between the germline ends. This CDR3 is 11 amino acids long. From germline, CDR1 is LNHDA and CDR2 SQIVND (reference sequence). This CDR3 is CASTDKYGYTF. The CDR3 DNA follows: TGTGCCAGTACCGACAAGTATGGCTACACCTTC.

This rearrangement joins TRBV6-1 to TRBJ2-5; a possible D gene is TRBD1 (6 bases). The CDR3 is 14 residues long. The germline V gene has CDR1 MNHNS and CDR2 SASEGT. The V end lost 5 bases, the J end lost 5 bases, and 15 bases lay between the germline ends. The DNA of the CDR3 is TGTGCCAGCAGTTCCTCTGGGGGCTGGGAGACCCAGTACTTC. It yields the protein CASSSSGGWETQYF.

V usage is TRBV9 and J usage is TRBJ2-1; 10 positions match TRBD2. Germline V gives CDR1 SGDLS, CDR2 YYNGEE. With V trimmed by 3 bases and J by 6 bases, 9 bases remained unmatched. The CDR3 extends over 16 amino acids. DNA for the CDR3: TGTGCCAGCAGCGCCTGGACTAGCGGATTCTCCAATGAGCAGTTCTTC. Amino acids: CASSAWTSGFSNEQFF.

A single count supports this clone. For the CDR3, the DNA is TGTGCCAGCAGCTTTCGCGAAGCCTACGAGCAGTACTTC. Translating it yields CASSFREAYEQYF. The chain recombines TRBV5-6 with TRBJ2-7; no reliable D call. Trimming stripped 2 bases from V and 2 bases from J, with 8 bases between. The V gene's germline CDR1 is SGHDT and CDR2 YYEEEE. The CDR3 covers 13 residues. Together with reference TRBV5-6 and TRBJ2-7, the CDR3 gives the full variable domain: DAGVTQSPTHLIKTRGQQVTLRCSPKSGHDTVSWYQQALGQGPQFIFQYYEEEERQRGNFPDRFSGHQFPNYSSELNVNALLLGDSALYLCASSFREAYEQYFGPGTRLTVT.

The V and J genes are TRBV27 and TRBJ1-3; maybe TRBD1 (6 bases). The CDR3 extends over 15 amino acids. V dropped 0 bases and J dropped 3 bases, with 9 bases sitting between them. Germline V CDR1 and CDR2: MNHEY, SMNVEV (reference sequence). The CDR3 DNA sequence: TGTGCCAGCAGTTTATCGAAACAGGGTGGAAACACCATATATTTT. Amino acid sequence: CASSLSKQGGNTIYF.

The chain joins TRBV27 to TRBJ1-6, with D perhaps matching TRBD1 (5 bases). Germline lookup yields CDR1 MNHEY and CDR2 SMNVEV (reference sequence). V lost 6 bases, J lost 7 bases, and 13 bases lay in between. CDR3 length: 14 residues. The DNA of the CDR3 is TGTGCCAGCAGCCCGGAGGGGTTCAATTCACCCCTCCACTTT. The encoded protein is CASSPEGFNSPLHF.

This chain joins TRBV3-1 (or the pseudogene TRBV3-2) and TRBJ2-2; 9 bases align to TRBD2. V shed 3 bases and J 5 bases; nucleotides not matched to a gene: 19. This CDR3 is built from 20 residues. Germline V CDR1 and CDR2: LGHDT, YNNKEL (reference sequence). CDR3 residues: CASSQSFCSFVLAGTGELFF. The CDR3 DNA follows: TGTGCCAGCAGCCAGAGTTTCTGTAGCTTCGTACTAGCGGGTACCGGGGAGCTGTTTTTT.

CDR3 sequence (DNA): TGTGCCAGCAGGCAGGGGATAGTGAACACTGAAGCTTTCTTT. It codes for CASRQGIVNTEAFF. The chain combines TRBV27 with TRBJ1-1; perhaps TRBD1 as D (6 bases). Germline V gene data show CDR1 as MNHEY and CDR2 as SMNVEV (reference sequence). The CDR3 loop spans 14 amino acids. The ends were cut back, 6 bases at V and 0 bases at J, with 11 bases in the middle.

The chain is built from TRBV18 and TRBJ2-7; TRBD2 matches 9 bases. Unmatched junction bases numbered 15, after V lost 3 bases and J lost 3 bases. This CDR3 comprises 18 residues. The V gene's germline CDR1 is KGHSH and CDR2 LQKENI. The CDR3 region has the DNA TGTGCCAGCTCACCTATCCCCTCAACTAGCGGGCAGCGCTACGAGCAGTACTTC. This encodes CASSPIPSTSGQRYEQYF.